The 17 T cell receptor beta chains below come from one sample, sequenced in a study of blood T cell repertoires in COVID-19. Measured with immunoSEQ multiplex PCR; TCRdb has only the in-frame clones, and not every one. The sample yields tens of thousands of clones, roughly 80% seen once. The sequenced material came from peripheral blood. All receptors come from a man in his sixties or seventies with COVID-19, enrolled during active disease.

This clone was recorded only once. The chain couples TRBV27 to TRBJ2-5; TRBD1 is a possible D gene (7 bases). V was shortened by 3 bases and J by 1 base, with 15 bases between the two germline ends. The CDR3 has 16 amino acids. The V gene's germline CDR1 is MNHEY and CDR2 SMNVEV (reference sequence). The CDR3 bases are TGTGCCAGCAGTTTTATCGGCAGGGGGGCCCAAGAGACCCAGTACTTC. It specifies CASSFIGRGAQETQYF.

This chain uses TRBV7-8 with TRBJ1-4, with 9 positions matching TRBD1. The CDR3 has 18 residues. V shed 1 base, J shed 0 bases, and the junction held 6 bases outside the gene matches. The germline V gene encodes CDR1 SGHVS and CDR2 FQNEAQ. In nucleotides, the CDR3 is TGTGCCAGCAGCTTAGTGGGACAGGGAGAGGCAACTAATGAAAAACTGTTTTTT. Its translation: CASSLVGQGEATNEKLFF. Full variable domain (outside the CDR3, taken from reference TRBV7-8 and TRBJ1-4): GAGVSQSPRYKVAKRGQDVALRCDPISGHVSLFWYQQALGQGPEFLTYFQNEAQLDKSGLPSDRFFAERPEGSVSTLKIQRTQQEDSAVYLCASSLVGQGEATNEKLFFGSGTQLSVL.

The chain joins TRBV3-1 (or the pseudogene TRBV3-2) to TRBJ2-1, with TRBD2 matching over 8 bases. The V gene's germline CDR1 is LGHDT and CDR2 YNNKEL (reference sequence). CDR3 length: 15 amino acids. Trimming at V came to 6 bases and at J to 4 bases, leaving 8 bases not matched to a gene. CDR3 sequence: CASRLGLVGYNEQFF. In DNA, the CDR3 is TGTGCCAGCAGACTGGGACTAGTTGGGTACAATGAGCAGTTCTTC.

This clone was detected only a few times. The chain carries TRBV29-1 and TRBJ1-6; D may be TRBD1 (6 bases). CDR3 length: 13 residues. Trimming took 7 bases from V and 4 from J, leaving 11 bases between them. Germline CDR1 SQVTM, CDR2 ANQGSEA. CDR3 sequence reads: CSACQGYNSPLHF. For the CDR3, the DNA is TGCAGCGCTTGTCAGGGGTATAATTCACCCCTCCACTTT.

This clone appeared once. The CDR3 region is CASSPIQDQETQYF. CDR3 DNA: TGTGCCAGCTCACCAATACAGGACCAAGAGACCCAGTACTTC. The chain employs TRBV18 and TRBJ2-5; perhaps TRBD1 as D (5 bases). This CDR3 has 14 residues. Looked up from germline, CDR1 is KGHSH and CDR2 is LQKENI. V was clipped by 2 bases and J by 0 bases, with 7 bases between them.

This chain uses TRBV5-1 with TRBJ1-1; a weak D match, TRBD1 (5 bases). CDR3 length equals 16 residues. Deletions cut 4 bases from V and 2 bases from J, with 18 bases between. Germline V gene data show CDR1 as SGHRS and CDR2 as YFSETQ. CDR3 amino acids: CASSMPLGGSNTEAFF. The DNA for the CDR3 is TGCGCCAGCAGCATGCCTCTGGGGGGGTCAAACACTGAAGCTTTCTTT.

The genes are TRBV27 and TRBJ1-2; 7 nucleotides agree with TRBD1. The CDR3 extends over 17 amino acids. With 5 bases clipped from V and 0 bases from J, the junction kept 12 bases outside the gene matches. The germline gives CDR1 MNHEY, CDR2 SMNVEV (reference sequence). The DNA of the CDR3 is TGTGCCAGCAGTCGAGAACAGGGGCAAAAAACTAACTATGGCTACACCTTC. It is translated as CASSREQGQKTNYGYTF.

The DNA for the CDR3 is TGTGCCAGTAAAGAGGAAGGCTCCTACAATGAGCAGTTCTTC. Translating it yields CASKEEGSYNEQFF. The V gene is TRBV19, the J gene TRBJ2-1; no definite D call. Trimming left V 7 bases short and J 0 bases short, with 10 bases between. From germline, CDR1 is LNHDA and CDR2 SQIVND (reference sequence). The CDR3 is made up of 14 amino acids.

The chain is built from TRBV28 and TRBJ2-7; TRBD2 aligns across 8 bases. This CDR3 region has 13 residues. V gave up 6 bases and J gave up 5 bases; unmatched junction bases: 6. CDR1 and CDR2 from the germline V gene are MDHEN and SYDVKM. CDR3 in amino acids: CASRVAGRDEQYF. DNA for the CDR3: TGTGCCAGCAGAGTAGCGGGGAGAGACGAGCAGTACTTC.

The V gene is TRBV12-5, the J gene TRBJ1-1; 8 bases are shared with TRBD1. The junction had 6 bases not matched to a gene; V was cut back by 0 bases and J by 0 bases. The germline CDR1 and CDR2 sequences are LGHNT and FRNRAP. CDR3 size: 17 residues. The CDR3 DNA is TGTGCTAGTGGTTTGGTACAGGGGGGACCTATGAACACTGAAGCTTTCTTT. Its protein product is CASGLVQGGPMNTEAFF.

A word on this clone: The junction and the germline gene differ at one end; a read error may be behind it. V is TRBV7-7 and J is TRBJ2-7, with unresolved D. Looked up from germline, CDR1 is SSHAT and CDR2 is FNYEAQ (reference sequence). This CDR3 spans 14 amino acids. Here the CDR3 DNA reads TGTGCTAGCAGCTCCAGTCCTAGCTCCTACGAGCAGTACTTC. It is translated as CASSSSPSSYEQYF.

The chain links TRBV6-6 to TRBJ2-7; D is perhaps TRBD2 (5 bases). V shed 2 bases and J shed 5 bases, with 13 bases lying between them. The CDR3 covers 14 residues. Germline-derived CDR1 and CDR2 are MNHNY and SVGAGI (reference sequence). CDR3 region: CASSYPGERDEQYF. The DNA for the CDR3 is TGTGCCAGCAGTTACCCTGGAGAGAGGGACGAGCAGTACTTC.

Only a few counts were recorded for this clone. The V gene is TRBV28, the J gene TRBJ2-7; D gene ambiguous. Germline V gene lookup returns CDR1 MDHEN and CDR2 SYDVKM. Trimming took 1 base from V and 2 from J, leaving 18 bases between them. The CDR3 sequence is 17 residues long. The CDR3 reads CASSLLSPVNSTYEQYF. For the CDR3, the DNA is TGTGCCAGCAGTTTATTATCCCCGGTGAACAGCACCTACGAGCAGTACTTC.

The chain couples TRBV6-5 to TRBJ2-3; 9 nucleotides align to TRBD2. The CDR3 length is 15 residues. The V and J ends lost 6 bases and 8 bases, in that order; junction bases with no gene match: 12. Germline CDR1 and CDR2: MNHEY and SVGAGI. CDR3 loop: CASRPSGDLRGTQYF. The CDR3 coding sequence is TGTGCCAGCAGACCTAGCGGGGACTTGAGGGGTACGCAGTATTTT.

V is TRBV5-4 and J is TRBJ1-2, with 8 positions matching TRBD1. CDR1 is SGHNT, CDR2 YYREEE, per germline (reference sequence). The CDR3 extends over 14 amino acids. J lost 3 bases, V lost 0 bases, and 1 base had no gene match. Here the CDR3 DNA reads TGTGCCAGCAGCTTGGACAGGGGGGACTATGGCTACACCTTC. Its translation: CASSLDRGDYGYTF.

The V call is TRBV19, the J call TRBJ2-2; 15 positions match TRBD2. The CDR3 runs to 18 residues. Trimming cost V 5 bases and J 4 bases; bases outside gene matches: 8. CDR1 and CDR2 (germline): LNHDA, SQIVND (reference sequence). CDR3 in amino acids: CASSAKGLAGGSTGELFF. The CDR3 DNA is TGTGCCAGTAGTGCAAAGGGACTAGCGGGAGGTTCCACCGGGGAGCTGTTTTTT.

The CDR3 loop is CASSATRTSGGDTQYF. The CDR3 DNA reads TGCGCCAGCAGCGCGACGCGGACTAGTGGGGGGGATACGCAGTATTTT. V gene TRBV4-1 combines with J gene TRBJ2-3; 7 bases are shared with TRBD2. The CDR3 extends over 16 amino acids. Per germline, CDR1 MGHRA and CDR2 YSYEKL. With 5 bases clipped from V and 6 bases from J, the junction kept 14 bases outside the gene matches.